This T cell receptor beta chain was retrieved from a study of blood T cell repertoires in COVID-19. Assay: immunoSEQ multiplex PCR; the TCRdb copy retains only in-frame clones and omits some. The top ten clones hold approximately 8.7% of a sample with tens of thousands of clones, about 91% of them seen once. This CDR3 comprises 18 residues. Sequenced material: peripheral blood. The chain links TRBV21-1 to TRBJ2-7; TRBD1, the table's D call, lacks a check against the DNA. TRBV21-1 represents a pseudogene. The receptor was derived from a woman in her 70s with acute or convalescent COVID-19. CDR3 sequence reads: CASSPQAGQPTHDYEQYF. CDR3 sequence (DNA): TGTGCCAGCAGCCCCCAGGCGGGACAGCCCACCCATGACTACGAGCAGTACTTC.